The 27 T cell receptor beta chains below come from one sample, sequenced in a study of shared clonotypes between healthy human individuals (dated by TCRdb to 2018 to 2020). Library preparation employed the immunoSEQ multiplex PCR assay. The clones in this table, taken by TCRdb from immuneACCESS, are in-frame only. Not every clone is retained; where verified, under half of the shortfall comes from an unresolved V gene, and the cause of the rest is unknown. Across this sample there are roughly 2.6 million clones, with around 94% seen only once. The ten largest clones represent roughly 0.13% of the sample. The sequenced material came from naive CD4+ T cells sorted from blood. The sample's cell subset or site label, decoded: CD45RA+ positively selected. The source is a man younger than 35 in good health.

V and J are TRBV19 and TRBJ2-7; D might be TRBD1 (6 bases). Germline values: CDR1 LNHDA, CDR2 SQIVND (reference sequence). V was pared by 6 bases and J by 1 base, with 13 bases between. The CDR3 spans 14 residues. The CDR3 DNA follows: TGTGCCAGTAGCGTACAGGGAAGTTCCTACGAGCAGTACTTC. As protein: CASSVQGSSYEQYF. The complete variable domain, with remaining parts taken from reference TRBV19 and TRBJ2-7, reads DGGITQSPKYLFRKEGQNVTLSCEQNLNHDAMYWYRQDPGQGLRLIYYSQIVNDFQKGDIAEGYSVSREKKESFPLTVTSAQKNPTAFYLCASSVQGSSYEQYFGPGTRLTVT.

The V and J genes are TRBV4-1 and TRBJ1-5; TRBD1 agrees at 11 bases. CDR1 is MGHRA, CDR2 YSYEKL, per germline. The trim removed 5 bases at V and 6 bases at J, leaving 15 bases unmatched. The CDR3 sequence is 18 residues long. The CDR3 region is CASSKAHPTGTGGQPQHF. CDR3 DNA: TGCGCCAGCAGCAAAGCACACCCGACCGGGACAGGGGGTCAGCCCCAGCATTTT.

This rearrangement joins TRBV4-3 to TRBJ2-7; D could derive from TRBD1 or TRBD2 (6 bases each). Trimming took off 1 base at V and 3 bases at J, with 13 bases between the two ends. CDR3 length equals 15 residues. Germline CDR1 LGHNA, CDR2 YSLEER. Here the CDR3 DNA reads TGCGCCAGCAGCCAAGCTGTGGAGGGGGTCTACGAGCAGTACTTC. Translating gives CASSQAVEGVYEQYF.

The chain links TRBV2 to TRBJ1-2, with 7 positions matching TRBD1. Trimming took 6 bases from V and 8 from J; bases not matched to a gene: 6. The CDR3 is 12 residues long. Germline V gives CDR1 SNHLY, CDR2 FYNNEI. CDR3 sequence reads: CASSATGRGYTF. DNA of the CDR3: TGTGCCAGCAGCGCGACAGGGCGCGGCTACACCTTC.

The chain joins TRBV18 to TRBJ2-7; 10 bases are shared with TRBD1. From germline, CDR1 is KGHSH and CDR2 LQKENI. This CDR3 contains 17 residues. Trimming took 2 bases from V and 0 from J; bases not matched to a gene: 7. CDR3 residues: CASSPGTGVFNSYEQYF. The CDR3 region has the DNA TGTGCCAGCTCACCAGGGACAGGGGTGTTTAACTCCTACGAGCAGTACTTC.

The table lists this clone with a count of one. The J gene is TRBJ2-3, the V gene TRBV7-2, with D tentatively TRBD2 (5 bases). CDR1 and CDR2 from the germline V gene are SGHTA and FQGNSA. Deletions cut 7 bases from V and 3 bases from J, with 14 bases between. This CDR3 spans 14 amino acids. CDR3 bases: TGTGCCAGCACTCCCAGCGGCACAACAGATACGCAGTATTTT. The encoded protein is CASTPSGTTDTQYF.

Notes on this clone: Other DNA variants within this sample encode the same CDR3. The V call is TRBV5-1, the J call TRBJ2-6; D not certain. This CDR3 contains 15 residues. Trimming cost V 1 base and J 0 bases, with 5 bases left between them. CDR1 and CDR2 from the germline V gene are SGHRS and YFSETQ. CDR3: CASSLSGSGANVLTF. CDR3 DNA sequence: TGCGCCAGCAGCTTGTCCGGCTCTGGGGCCAACGTCCTGACTTTC. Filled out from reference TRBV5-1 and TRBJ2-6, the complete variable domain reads KAGVTQTPRYLIKTRGQQVTLSCSPISGHRSVSWYQQTPGQGLQFLFEYFSETQRNKGNFPGRFSGRQFSNSRSEMNVSTLELGDSALYLCASSLSGSGANVLTFGAGSRLTVL.

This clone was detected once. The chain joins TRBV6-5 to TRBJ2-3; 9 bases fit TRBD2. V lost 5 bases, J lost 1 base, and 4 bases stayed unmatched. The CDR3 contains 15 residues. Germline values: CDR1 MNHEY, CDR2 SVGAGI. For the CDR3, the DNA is TGTGCCAGCAGTCAGCGGACTAGCGGCACAGATACGCAGTATTTT. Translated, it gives CASSQRTSGTDTQYF.

This CDR3 is CASSPYQGNSYGYTF. The CDR3 coding sequence is TGTGCCAGCAGCCCATACCAGGGGAACTCCTATGGCTACACCTTC. This chain joins TRBV7-2 and TRBJ1-2; D is perhaps TRBD1 (6 bases). The length of the CDR3 is 15 residues. V was shortened by 5 bases and J by 4 bases, with 17 bases between the two germline ends. Germline V gene sequence: CDR1 SGHTA, CDR2 FQGNSA.

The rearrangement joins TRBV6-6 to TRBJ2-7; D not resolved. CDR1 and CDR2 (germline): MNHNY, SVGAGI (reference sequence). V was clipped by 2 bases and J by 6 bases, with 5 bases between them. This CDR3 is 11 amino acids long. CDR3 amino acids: CASSYGSEQYF. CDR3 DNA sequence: TGTGCCAGCAGTTACGGTAGCGAGCAGTACTTC.

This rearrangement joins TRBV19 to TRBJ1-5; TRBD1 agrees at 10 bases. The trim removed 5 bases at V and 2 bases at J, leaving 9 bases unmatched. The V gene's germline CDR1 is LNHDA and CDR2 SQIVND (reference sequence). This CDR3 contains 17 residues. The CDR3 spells CASSGGTGVSGNQPQHF. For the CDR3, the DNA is TGTGCCAGTAGTGGGGGGACAGGGGTGTCGGGCAATCAGCCCCAGCATTTT.

CDR3 nucleotide sequence: TGTGCCAGCAGCTTAGATACCCGGATTCAGTACTTC. Protein product: CASSLDTRIQYF. This sequence joins TRBV11-2 and TRBJ2-4; D remains ambiguous. Per the germline V gene, CDR1 is SGHAT and CDR2 is FQNNGV. V was pared by 0 bases and J by 10 bases, with 7 bases between. This CDR3 is 12 amino acids long.

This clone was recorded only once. This chain's CDR3 is CASSGTGFAGYGYTF. In DNA, the CDR3 is TGTGCCAGCAGCGGGACAGGGTTTGCGGGCTATGGCTACACCTTC. The chain is built from TRBV6-4 and TRBJ1-2; 9 nucleotides line up with TRBD1. The ends lost 6 bases at V and 4 bases at J; junction bases unmatched: 9. The CDR3 loop spans 15 amino acids. CDR1 is MRHNA and CDR2 is SNTAGT in the germline V gene.

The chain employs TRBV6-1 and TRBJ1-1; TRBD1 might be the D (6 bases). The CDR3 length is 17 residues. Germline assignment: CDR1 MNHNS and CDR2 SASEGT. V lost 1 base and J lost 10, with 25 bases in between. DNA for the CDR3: TGTGCCAGCAGTGAAGTTTGGCAGGGGAGCTTCGGGTTTGGAGCTTTCTTT. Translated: CASSEVWQGSFGFGAFF.

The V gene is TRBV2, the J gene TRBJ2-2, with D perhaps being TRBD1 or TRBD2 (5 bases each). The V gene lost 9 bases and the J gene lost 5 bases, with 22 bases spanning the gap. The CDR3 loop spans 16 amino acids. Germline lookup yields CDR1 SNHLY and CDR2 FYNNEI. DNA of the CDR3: TGTGCCAGTTCTCTTAGGGACCCCATTGATACCGGGGAGCTGTTTTTT. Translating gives CASSLRDPIDTGELFF.

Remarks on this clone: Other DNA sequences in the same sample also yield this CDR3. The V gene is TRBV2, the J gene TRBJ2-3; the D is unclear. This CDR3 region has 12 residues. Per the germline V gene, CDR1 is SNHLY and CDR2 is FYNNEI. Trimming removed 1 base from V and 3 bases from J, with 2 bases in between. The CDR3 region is CASSEGTDTQYF. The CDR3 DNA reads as TGTGCCAGCAGTGAAGGTACAGATACGCAGTATTTT.

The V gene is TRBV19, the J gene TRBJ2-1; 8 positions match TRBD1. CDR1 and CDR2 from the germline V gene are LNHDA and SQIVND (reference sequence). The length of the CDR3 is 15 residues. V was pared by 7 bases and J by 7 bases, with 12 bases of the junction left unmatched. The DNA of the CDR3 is TGTGCCAGTACCACTATCGACAGGGGCGGAAATGAGCAGTTCTTC. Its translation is CASTTIDRGGNEQFF.

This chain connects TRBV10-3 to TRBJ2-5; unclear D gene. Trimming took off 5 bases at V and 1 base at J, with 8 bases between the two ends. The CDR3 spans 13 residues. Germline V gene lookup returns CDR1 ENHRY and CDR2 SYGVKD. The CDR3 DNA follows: TGTGCCATCAGTCTTTCGGGCCAAGAGACCCAGTACTTC. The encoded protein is CAISLSGQETQYF.

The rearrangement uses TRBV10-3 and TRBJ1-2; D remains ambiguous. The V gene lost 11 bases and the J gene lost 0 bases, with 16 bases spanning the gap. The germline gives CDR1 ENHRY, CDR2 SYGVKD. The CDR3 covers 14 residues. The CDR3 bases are TGTGCCTCGGCCGGCCAGCTTTCTAACTATGGCTACACCTTC. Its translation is CASAGQLSNYGYTF.

CDR3 coding DNA: TGTGCCAGCAGGGGGGTAGAGCAGTACTTC. Protein: CASRGVEQYF. The chain carries TRBV25-1 and TRBJ2-7; the D call may be TRBD1 or TRBD2 (5 bases each). The germline CDR1 and CDR2 sequences are MGHDK and SYGVNS. Trimming removed 6 bases from V and 7 bases from J, with 7 bases in between. There are 10 residues in the CDR3.

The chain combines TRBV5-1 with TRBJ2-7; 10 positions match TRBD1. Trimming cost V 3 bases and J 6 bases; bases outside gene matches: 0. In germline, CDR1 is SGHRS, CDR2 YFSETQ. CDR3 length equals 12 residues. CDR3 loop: CASSWDRGEQYF. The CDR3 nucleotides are TGCGCCAGCAGCTGGGACAGGGGCGAGCAGTACTTC.

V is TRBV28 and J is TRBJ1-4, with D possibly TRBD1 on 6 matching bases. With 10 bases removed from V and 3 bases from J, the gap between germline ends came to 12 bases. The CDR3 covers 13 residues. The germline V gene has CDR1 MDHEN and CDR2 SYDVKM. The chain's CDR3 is CATGGRANEKLFF. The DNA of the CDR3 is TGTGCCACCGGGGGCAGGGCTAATGAAAAACTGTTTTTT.

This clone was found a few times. CDR3 nucleotide sequence: TGTGCCAGCAGCTTAGATTGGGGCCGCCGTGGGGACGAGCAGTACTTC. It encodes CASSLDWGRRGDEQYF. The chain employs TRBV7-2 and TRBJ2-7; D is perhaps TRBD1 (5 bases). CDR1 is SGHTA, CDR2 FQGNSA, per germline. V lost 1 base and J lost 5, with 18 bases in between. The CDR3 is 16 amino acids.

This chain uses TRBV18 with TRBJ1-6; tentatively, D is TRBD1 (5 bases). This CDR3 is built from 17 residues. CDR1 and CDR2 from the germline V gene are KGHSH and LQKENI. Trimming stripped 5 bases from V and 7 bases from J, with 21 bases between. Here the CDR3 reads CASSALEGSMRNSPLHF. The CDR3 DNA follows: TGTGCCAGCTCAGCCCTTGAGGGGTCGATGCGGAATTCACCCCTCCACTTT.

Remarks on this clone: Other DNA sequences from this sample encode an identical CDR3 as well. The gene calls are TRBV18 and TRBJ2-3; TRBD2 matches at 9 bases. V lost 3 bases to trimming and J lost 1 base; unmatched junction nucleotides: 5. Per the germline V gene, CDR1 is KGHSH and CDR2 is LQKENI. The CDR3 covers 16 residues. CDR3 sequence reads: CASSPPVAGGTDTQYF. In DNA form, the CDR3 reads TGTGCCAGCTCACCCCCCGTAGCGGGAGGCACAGATACGCAGTATTTT.

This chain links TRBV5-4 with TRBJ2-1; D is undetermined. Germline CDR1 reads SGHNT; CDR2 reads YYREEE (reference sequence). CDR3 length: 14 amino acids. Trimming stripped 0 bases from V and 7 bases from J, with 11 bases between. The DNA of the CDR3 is TGTGCCAGCAGCTTGGGAGGAAATTTTAATGAGCAGTTCTTC. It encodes CASSLGGNFNEQFF.

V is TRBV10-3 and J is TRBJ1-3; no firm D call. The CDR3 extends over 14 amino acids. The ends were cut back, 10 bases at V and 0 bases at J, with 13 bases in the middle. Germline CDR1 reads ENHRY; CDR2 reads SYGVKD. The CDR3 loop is CATRFARSGNTIYF. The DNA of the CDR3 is TGTGCCACCCGGTTTGCCCGCTCTGGAAACACCATATATTTT.